Listed below are T cell receptor beta chains from one sample, sequenced in a study of regulatory T cells in long-lasting Graves disease. Using its own MiXCR run on the multiplex PCR reads, TCRdb lists one record per CDR3 protein. This table has 450,000 or so distinct CDR3 sequences, less than 25% appearing once. The sample was peripheral blood mononuclear cells (PBMCs), taken when the disease was refractory, from a patient treated with antithyroid drugs. The receptors here all came from a female donor with Graves disease. Both conserved end residues are part of each CDR3. D genes are given only for firm matches. Clone size is shown for a subset of rows, as once, few, many or a class of expanded clone.

d_call	v_call	clone_size	j_call	cdr3_aa	cdr3_nt
.	TRBV5-1	.	TRBJ2-5	CASREEDRLETQYF	TGCGCCAGCAGGGAAGAGGACAGACTGGAGACCCAGTACTTC
.	TRBV5-1	.	TRBJ1-4	CASSSRTGTRHNEKLFF	TGCGCCAGCAGCTCCAGAACAGGGACGAGGCATAATGAAAAACTGTTTTTT
.	TRBV14	few	TRBJ2-7	CASSQPGRDRIYEQYF	TGTGCCAGCAGCCAGCCCGGGAGGGACAGGATCTACGAGCAGTACTTC
.	TRBV2	many	TRBJ1-1	CARKRGPEAFF	TGTGCCAGGAAAAGGGGACCTGAAGCTTTCTTT
.	TRBV6-2/TRBV6-3	few	TRBJ1-1	CASSEWFWGGAEAFF	TGTGCCAGCAGTGAGTGGTTTTGGGGGGGAGCTGAAGCTTTCTTT
.	TRBV29-1	few	TRBJ2-2	CSVVGADGELFF	TGCAGCGTTGTGGGGGCTGACGGGGAGCTGTTTTTT
.	TRBV11-2	many	TRBJ2-2	CASSLGGYELFF	TGTGCCAGCAGCTTAGGGGGGTACGAGCTGTTTTTT
.	TRBV6-2/TRBV6-3	many	TRBJ1-4	CASSYSTSRTDDNEKLFF	TGTGCCAGCAGTTACTCAACGAGTAGGACGGACGACAATGAAAAACTGTTTTTT
TRBD1	TRBV28	many	TRBJ2-7	CASRTPGQGAHEQYF	TGTGCCAGCAGGACGCCGGGACAGGGGGCCCACGAGCAGTACTTC
.	TRBV5-1	.	TRBJ2-7	CASSLEWKRSYEQYF	TGCGCCAGCAGCTTGGAGTGGAAGCGTTCCTACGAGCAGTACTTC
TRBD1	TRBV30	few	TRBJ1-2	CASDRSTGNYGYTF	TGTGCCTCGGACAGGTCCACGGGGAACTATGGCTACACCTTC
.	TRBV5-1	few	TRBJ1-5	CASKGGPNQPQHF	TGCGCCAGCAAGGGGGGACCGAATCAGCCCCAGCATTTT
.	TRBV30	many	TRBJ1-6	CAWSGGGNSPLHF	TGTGCCTGGAGTGGGGGCGGCAATTCACCCCTCCACTTT
TRBD2	TRBV5-1	many	TRBJ2-7	CASRLAGGLRDEQYF	TGCGCCAGCAGACTAGCGGGAGGGCTCCGGGACGAGCAGTACTTC
TRBD1	TRBV19	.	TRBJ1-5	CASSIMGQINQPQHF	TGTGCCAGTAGTATAATGGGACAGATAAATCAGCCCCAGCATTTT
.	TRBV9	many	TRBJ2-2	CASSQRGQYTGELFF	TGTGCCAGCAGTCAACGGGGCCAGTACACCGGGGAGCTGTTTTTT
TRBD2	TRBV10-3	many	TRBJ2-5	CAISDGAGVETQYF	TGTGCCATCAGTGACGGGGCGGGAGTAGAGACCCAGTACTTC
TRBD2	TRBV20-1	.	TRBJ2-5	CSADDLAGPTETQYF	TGCAGTGCCGACGATTTAGCGGGGCCAACGGAGACCCAGTACTTC
TRBD1	TRBV2	.	TRBJ2-7	CASREQGAHEQYF	TGTGCCAGCAGGGAACAGGGGGCCCACGAGCAGTACTTC
.	TRBV7-9	few	TRBJ2-7	CASSPALGFYYEQYF	TGTGCCAGCAGCCCCGCGTTGGGGTTTTACTACGAGCAGTACTTC
.	TRBV27	many	TRBJ2-2	CASSSWVDLNTGELFF	TGTGCCAGCAGTTCTTGGGTGGACCTGAACACCGGGGAGCTGTTTTTT
.	TRBV29-1	once	TRBJ2-5	CSGALAQETQYF	TGCAGCGGCGCGCTAGCGCAAGAGACCCAGTACTTC
.	TRBV5-1	few	TRBJ1-3	CASSPGPQTNTIYF	TGCGCCAGCAGCCCGGGACCTCAAACGAACACCATATATTTT
TRBD1	TRBV27	.	TRBJ2-7	CASSKQGLSYEQYF	TGTGCCAGCAGTAAACAGGGGTTAAGCTACGAGCAGTACTTC
TRBD2	TRBV24-1	.	TRBJ2-3	CATSDRTSPSTDTQYF	TGTGCCACCAGTGATCGGACTAGCCCTAGCACAGATACGCAGTATTTT
.	TRBV6-1	many	TRBJ2-5	CASSPLAAGHQETQYF	TGTGCCAGCAGCCCTCTGGCTGCAGGCCACCAAGAGACCCAGTACTTC
.	TRBV7-9	few	TRBJ1-6	CASGRYNSPLHF	TGTGCCAGCGGACGTTATAATTCACCCCTCCACTTT
TRBD2	TRBV14	.	TRBJ2-7	CASSPRLAGGSYEQYF	TGTGCCAGCAGCCCCCGACTAGCGGGAGGGTCCTACGAGCAGTACTTC
.	TRBV6-1	few	TRBJ1-5	CASSEQVPGQPQHF	TGTGCCAGCAGCGAGCAGGTTCCGGGTCAGCCCCAGCATTTT
TRBD1	TRBV5-1	many	TRBJ2-7	CASSMPGQIYEQYF	TGTGCCAGCAGCATGCCGGGACAGATTTACGAGCAGTACTTC
.	TRBV5-5	.	TRBJ1-2	CASTLWAGQYGYTF	TGTGCCAGCACCTTATGGGCTGGACAGTATGGCTACACCTTC
.	TRBV12-3/TRBV12-4	many	TRBJ1-1	CASSLLSNTEAFF	TGTGCCAGCAGTTTACTTTCCAACACTGAAGCTTTCTTT
.	TRBV7-2	few	TRBJ1-5	CASSQEDRGANQPQHF	TGTGCCAGCAGCCAGGAAGACAGAGGGGCGAATCAGCCCCAGCATTTT
TRBD1	TRBV12-3/TRBV12-4	many	TRBJ1-2	CASSETGADYGYTF	TGTGCCAGCAGCGAAACAGGGGCAGACTATGGCTACACCTTC
TRBD2	TRBV7-2	.	TRBJ2-5	CASSLGSGGLLKETQYF	TGTGCCAGCAGCTTAGGGAGCGGGGGCCTCCTGAAAGAGACCCAGTACTTC
.	TRBV20-1	few	TRBJ1-5	CSASLVDRKGGQPQHF	TGCAGTGCTAGTTTGGTGGACAGAAAGGGCGGCCAGCCCCAGCATTTT
.	TRBV7-2	many	TRBJ2-7	CASRSDGAYEQYF	TGTGCCAGCAGATCTGACGGGGCCTACGAGCAGTACTTC
.	TRBV10-3	.	TRBJ1-3	CAISYGADGSPGNTIYF	TGTGCCATCAGTTACGGGGCGGACGGTAGCCCTGGAAACACCATATATTTT
.	TRBV12-3/TRBV12-4	.	TRBJ2-5	CASRFIGETQYF	TGTGCCAGCAGGTTTATAGGGGAGACCCAGTACTTC
.	TRBV7-8	.	TRBJ2-4	CASSSSRGGGVAKNIQYF	TGTGCCAGCAGCTCCTCTAGGGGGGGCGGCGTAGCCAAAAACATTCAGTACTTC
.	TRBV20-1	.	TRBJ2-7	CSAKNLVGYEQYF	TGCAGTGCTAAAAATCTAGTGGGCTACGAGCAGTACTTC
.	TRBV4-2	.	TRBJ2-5	CASSQHFGQRETQYF	.
TRBD2	TRBV5-1	.	TRBJ2-3	CASSLATSGSILAQYF	TGCGCCAGCAGCTTGGCAACTAGCGGGAGTATCTTGGCGCAGTATTTT
.	TRBV29-1	few	TRBJ1-1	CSVGWGMNTEAFF	TGCAGCGTGGGCTGGGGGATGAACACTGAAGCTTTCTTT
TRBD2	TRBV6-2/TRBV6-3	.	TRBJ2-1	CASSYGTSGRARYNEQFF	TGTGCCAGCAGTTACGGGACTAGCGGGAGGGCAAGGTACAATGAGCAGTTCTTC
TRBD2	TRBV27	.	TRBJ2-2	CASSGPTSGPRTGELFF	TGTGCCAGCAGTGGTCCGACTAGCGGCCCTCGCACCGGGGAGCTGTTTTTT
.	TRBV7-3	few	TRBJ2-7	CASSLPSAEQYF	TGTGCCAGCAGCTTACCCAGCGCCGAGCAGTACTTC
.	TRBV20-1	.	TRBJ2-7	CSARDTRGVYEQYF	TGCAGTGCTAGAGATACGAGGGGAGTTTACGAGCAGTACTTC
TRBD1	TRBV7-8	many	TRBJ1-4	CASSRQPGQGGSGLFF	TGTGCCAGCAGCCGACAACCGGGACAGGGGGGGTCAGGACTGTTTTTT
TRBD1	TRBV10-3	many	TRBJ2-5	CAIRGTALQETQYF	TGTGCCATCAGGGGGACAGCGTTACAAGAGACCCAGTACTTC
.	TRBV11-2	many	TRBJ1-1	CASSLVEVGAFF	TGTGCCAGCAGCTTAGTAGAGGTCGGGGCTTTCTTT
.	TRBV4-3	.	TRBJ2-1	CASSPKSGVYNEQFF	TGCGCCAGCAGCCCCAAATCCGGGGTCTACAATGAGCAGTTCTTC
.	TRBV3-1	many	TRBJ1-5	CASSQDRGGNQPQHF	TGTGCCAGCAGCCAAGATCGGGGGGGCAATCAGCCCCAGCATTTT
.	TRBV6-5	few	TRBJ2-5	CASSYTAGFRETQYF	TGTGCCAGCAGTTACACGGCAGGCTTCAGGGAGACCCAGTACTTC
.	TRBV15	.	TRBJ2-2	CATSRDIGLTGELFF	TGTGCCACCAGCAGAGATATAGGGTTGACCGGGGAGCTGTTTTTT